This T cell receptor (beta chain) was identified in a study of long-term antiretroviral therapy in people with HIV. Study-wide points: Missing from the dataset were any data on ART adherence, viral resistance or therapy changes. Specimens of blood were obtained during about 2003 to 2017, possibly under older ART regimens.

The V and J ends lost 8 bases and 3 bases respectively, with 10 bases between them. From germline, CDR1 is SQVTM and CDR2 ANQGSEA. The CDR3 covers 12 residues. The authors ran the immunoSEQ assay, v3.0, at survey level. Clones were read by immunoSEQ multiplex PCR, and TCRdb kept only the in-frame ones, dropping some. The sample records some 18,000 clones, more than 80% being singletons. Regarding this clone: The antigen is undetermined.

Source: unsorted PBMCs, taken 0.6 years after starting antiretroviral therapy. This rearrangement joins TRBV29-1 to TRBJ1-4; D remains ambiguous. This receptor was identified in a woman aged 18-29 years with HIV. CDR3 amino acids: CSYKGSNEKLFF. The CDR3 region has the DNA TGCAGCTATAAGGGATCTAATGAAAAACTGTTTTTT.